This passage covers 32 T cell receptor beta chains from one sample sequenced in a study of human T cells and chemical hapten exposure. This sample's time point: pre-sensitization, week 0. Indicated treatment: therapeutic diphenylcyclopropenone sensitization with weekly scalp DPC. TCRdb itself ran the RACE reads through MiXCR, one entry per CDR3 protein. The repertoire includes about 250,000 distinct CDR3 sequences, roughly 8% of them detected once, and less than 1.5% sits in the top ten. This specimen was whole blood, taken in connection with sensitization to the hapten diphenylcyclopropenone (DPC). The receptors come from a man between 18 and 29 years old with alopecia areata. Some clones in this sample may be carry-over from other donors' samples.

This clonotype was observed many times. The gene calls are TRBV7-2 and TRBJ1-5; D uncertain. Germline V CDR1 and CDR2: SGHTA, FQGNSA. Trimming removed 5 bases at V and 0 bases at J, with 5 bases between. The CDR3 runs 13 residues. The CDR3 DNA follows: TGTGCCAGCAGCGGAGATAGCAATCAGCCCCAGCATTTT. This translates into CASSGDSNQPQHF. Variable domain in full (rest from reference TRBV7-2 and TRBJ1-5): GAGVSQSPSNKVTEKGKDVELRCDPISGHTALYWYRQSLGQGLEFLIYFQGNSAPDKSGLPSDRFSAERTGGSVSTLTIQRTQQEDSAVYLCASSGDSNQPQHFGDGTRLSIL.

Here the CDR3 reads CASSLKPTGVFTEAFF. In DNA form, the CDR3 reads TGTGCCAGCAGCTTGAAACCGACAGGGGTGTTCACTGAAGCTTTCTTT. The V and J genes are TRBV7-6 and TRBJ1-1, with 8 bases lining up with TRBD1. Germline V CDR1 and CDR2: SGHVS, FNYEAQ. V shed 3 bases, J shed 4 bases, and the junction held 10 bases outside the gene matches. The CDR3 has 16 residues.

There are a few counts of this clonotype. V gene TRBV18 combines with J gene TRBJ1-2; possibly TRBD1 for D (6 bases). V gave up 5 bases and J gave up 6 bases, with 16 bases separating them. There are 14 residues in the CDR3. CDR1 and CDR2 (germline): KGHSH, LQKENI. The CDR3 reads CASSTSGTSDGYTF. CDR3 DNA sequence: TGTGCCAGCTCAACTTCCGGGACAAGCGATGGCTACACCTTC.

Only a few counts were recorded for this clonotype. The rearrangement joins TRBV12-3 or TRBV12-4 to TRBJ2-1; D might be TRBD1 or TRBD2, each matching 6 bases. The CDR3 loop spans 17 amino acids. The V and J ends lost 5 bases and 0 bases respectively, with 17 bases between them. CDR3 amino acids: CASSLLRGLISYNEQFF. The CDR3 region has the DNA TGTGCCAGCAGTCTATTACGGGGGCTAATCTCCTACAATGAGCAGTTCTTC.

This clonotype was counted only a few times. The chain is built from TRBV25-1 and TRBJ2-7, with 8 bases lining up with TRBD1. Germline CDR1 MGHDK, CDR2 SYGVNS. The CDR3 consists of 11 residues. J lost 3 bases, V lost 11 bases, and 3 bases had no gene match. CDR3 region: CAGGQGYEQYF. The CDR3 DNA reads TGTGCCGGAGGACAGGGCTACGAGCAGTACTTC.

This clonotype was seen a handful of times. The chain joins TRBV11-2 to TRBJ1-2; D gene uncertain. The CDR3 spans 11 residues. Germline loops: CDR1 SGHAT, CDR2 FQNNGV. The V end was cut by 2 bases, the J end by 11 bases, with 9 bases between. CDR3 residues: CASSLNQLYTF. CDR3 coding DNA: TGTGCCAGCAGCTTAAACCAACTATACACCTTC.

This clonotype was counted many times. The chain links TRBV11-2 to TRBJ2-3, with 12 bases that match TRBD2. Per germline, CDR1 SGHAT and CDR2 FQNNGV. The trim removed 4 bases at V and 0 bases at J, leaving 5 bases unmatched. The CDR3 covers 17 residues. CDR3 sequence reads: CASSSSGTSGSTDTQYF. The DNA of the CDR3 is TGTGCCAGCAGCTCGTCCGGGACTAGCGGGAGCACAGATACGCAGTATTTT.

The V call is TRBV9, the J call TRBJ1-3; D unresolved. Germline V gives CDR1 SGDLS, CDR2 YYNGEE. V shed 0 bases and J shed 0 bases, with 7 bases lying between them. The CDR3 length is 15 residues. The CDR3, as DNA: TGTGCCAGCAGCGTAGGGCGAGACTCTGGAAACACCATATATTTT. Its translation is CASSVGRDSGNTIYF.

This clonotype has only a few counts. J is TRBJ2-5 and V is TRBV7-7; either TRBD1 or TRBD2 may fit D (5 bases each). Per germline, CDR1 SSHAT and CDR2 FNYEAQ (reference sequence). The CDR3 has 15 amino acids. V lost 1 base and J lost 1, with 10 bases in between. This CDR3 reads CASSLGWGFQETQYF. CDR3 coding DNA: TGTGCCAGCAGCTTAGGGTGGGGGTTCCAAGAGACCCAGTACTTC. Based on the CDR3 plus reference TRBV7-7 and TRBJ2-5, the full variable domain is GAGVSQSPRYKVTKRGQDVTLRCDPISSHATLYWYQQALGQGPEFLTYFNYEAQPDKSGLPSDRFSAERPEGSISTLTIQRTEQRDSAMYRCASSLGWGFQETQYFGPGTRLLVL.

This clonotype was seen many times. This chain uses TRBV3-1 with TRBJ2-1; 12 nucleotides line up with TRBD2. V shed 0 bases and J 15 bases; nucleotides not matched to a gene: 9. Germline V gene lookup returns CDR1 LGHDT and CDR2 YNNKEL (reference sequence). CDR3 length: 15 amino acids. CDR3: CASSQEVSSGGAVFF. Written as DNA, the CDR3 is TGTGCCAGCAGCCAAGAGGTGTCTAGCGGGGGGGCCGTGTTCTTC.

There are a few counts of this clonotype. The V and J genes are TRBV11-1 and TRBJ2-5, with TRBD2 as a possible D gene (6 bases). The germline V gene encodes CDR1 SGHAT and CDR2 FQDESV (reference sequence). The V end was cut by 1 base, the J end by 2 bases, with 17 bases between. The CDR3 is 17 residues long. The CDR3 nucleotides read TGTGCCAGCAGCTTAGGAATCTCGTTCCGGGGGCAAGAGACCCAGTACTTC. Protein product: CASSLGISFRGQETQYF.

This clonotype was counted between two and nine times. The CDR3 coding sequence is TGTGCCAGCAGACACACACGGGGTGGCTATGGCTACACCTTC. It specifies CASRHTRGGYGYTF. The gene calls are TRBV28 and TRBJ1-2; D remains ambiguous. V gave up 6 bases and J gave up 4 bases, with 15 bases separating them. CDR1 is MDHEN, CDR2 SYDVKM, per germline. This CDR3 spans 14 amino acids.

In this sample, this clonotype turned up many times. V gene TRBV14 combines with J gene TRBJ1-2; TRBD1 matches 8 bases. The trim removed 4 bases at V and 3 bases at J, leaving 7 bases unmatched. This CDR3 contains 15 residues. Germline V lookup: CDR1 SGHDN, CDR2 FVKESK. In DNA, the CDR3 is TGTGCCAGCAGCCCTTACAGGGGGTTCGACTATGGCTACACCTTC. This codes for CASSPYRGFDYGYTF.

CDR3 in DNA: TGCAGCGTTGAAGGAACACAGACCAGGACGGACCTAGCTAACTATGGCTACACCTTC. Protein: CSVEGTQTRTDLANYGYTF. The V and J genes are TRBV29-1 and TRBJ1-2; D is unclear. Between the trimmed V and J ends, which lost 1 base and 0 bases, there was a span of 24 bases. The CDR3 extends over 19 amino acids. Germline CDR1 reads SQVTM; CDR2 reads ANQGSEA.

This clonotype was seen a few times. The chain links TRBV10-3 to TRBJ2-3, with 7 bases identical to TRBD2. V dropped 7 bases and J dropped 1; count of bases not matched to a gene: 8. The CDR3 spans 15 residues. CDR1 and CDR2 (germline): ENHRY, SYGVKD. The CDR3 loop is CAITSTSGGTDTQYF. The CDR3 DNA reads TGTGCCATCACATCAACCAGCGGGGGCACAGATACGCAGTATTTT.

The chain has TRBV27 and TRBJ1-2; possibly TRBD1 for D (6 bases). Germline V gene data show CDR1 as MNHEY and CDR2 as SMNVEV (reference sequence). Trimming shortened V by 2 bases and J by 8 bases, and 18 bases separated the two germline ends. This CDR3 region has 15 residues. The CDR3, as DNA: TGTGCCAGCAGTTTAACCCCGCAGGTGGGGGCCGGCTACACCTTC. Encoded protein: CASSLTPQVGAGYTF.

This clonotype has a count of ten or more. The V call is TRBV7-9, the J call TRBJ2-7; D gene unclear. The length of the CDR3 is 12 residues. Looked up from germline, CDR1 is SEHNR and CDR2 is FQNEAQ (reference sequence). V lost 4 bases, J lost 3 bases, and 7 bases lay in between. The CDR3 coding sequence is TGTGCCAGCAGCTCAAGCGACTACGAGCAGTACGTC. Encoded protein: CASSSSDYEQYV.

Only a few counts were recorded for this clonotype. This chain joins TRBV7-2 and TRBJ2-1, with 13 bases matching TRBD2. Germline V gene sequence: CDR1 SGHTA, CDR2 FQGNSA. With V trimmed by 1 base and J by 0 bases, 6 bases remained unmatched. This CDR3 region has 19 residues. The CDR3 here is CASSLDVTSGRSSYNEQFF. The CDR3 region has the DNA TGTGCCAGCAGCTTAGATGTGACTAGCGGGAGGAGCTCCTACAATGAGCAGTTCTTC. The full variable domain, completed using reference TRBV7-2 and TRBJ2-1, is GAGVSQSPSNKVTEKGKDVELRCDPISGHTALYWYRQSLGQGLEFLIYFQGNSAPDKSGLPSDRFSAERTGGSVSTLTIQRTQQEDSAVYLCASSLDVTSGRSSYNEQFFGPGTRLTVL.

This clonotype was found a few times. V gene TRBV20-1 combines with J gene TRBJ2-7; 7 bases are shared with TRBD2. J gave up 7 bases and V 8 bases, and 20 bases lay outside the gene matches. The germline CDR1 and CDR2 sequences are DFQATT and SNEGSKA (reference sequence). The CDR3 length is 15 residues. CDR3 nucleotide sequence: TGCAGTCCCTTAATCCTCGGGGCGGGAGAACGTGAGCAGTACTTC. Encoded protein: CSPLILGAGEREQYF.

The CDR3 here is CASSPRGPDEQFF. The CDR3, as DNA: TGTGCCAGCAGCCCGAGGGGCCCCGATGAGCAGTTCTTC. V and J are TRBV13 and TRBJ2-1; D tentatively fits TRBD1 or TRBD2 (5 bases each). The V end lost 5 bases, the J end lost 8 bases, and 13 bases lay between the germline ends. The CDR3 extends over 13 amino acids. The germline V gene encodes CDR1 PRHDT and CDR2 FYEKMQ (reference sequence).

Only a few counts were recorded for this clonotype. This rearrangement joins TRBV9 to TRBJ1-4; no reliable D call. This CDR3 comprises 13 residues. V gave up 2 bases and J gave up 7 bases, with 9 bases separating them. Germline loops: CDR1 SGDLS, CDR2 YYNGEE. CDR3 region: CASSVSPTEKLFF. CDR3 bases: TGTGCCAGCAGCGTTTCTCCAACTGAAAAACTGTTTTTT.

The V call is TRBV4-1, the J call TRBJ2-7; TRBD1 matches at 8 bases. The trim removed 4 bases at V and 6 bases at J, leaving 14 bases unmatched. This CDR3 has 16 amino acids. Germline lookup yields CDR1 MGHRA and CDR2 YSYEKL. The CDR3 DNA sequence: TGCGCCAGCAGCCCCCACCCTTCGGACAGGGTTCGCGAGCAGTACTTC. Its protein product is CASSPHPSDRVREQYF.

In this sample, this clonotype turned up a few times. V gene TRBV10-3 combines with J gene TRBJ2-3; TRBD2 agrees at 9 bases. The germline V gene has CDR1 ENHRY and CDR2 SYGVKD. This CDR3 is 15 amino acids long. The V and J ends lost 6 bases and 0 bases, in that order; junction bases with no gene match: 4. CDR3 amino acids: CAIRLAGVSTDTQYF. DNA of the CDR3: TGTGCCATCAGATTAGCGGGGGTAAGCACAGATACGCAGTATTTT.

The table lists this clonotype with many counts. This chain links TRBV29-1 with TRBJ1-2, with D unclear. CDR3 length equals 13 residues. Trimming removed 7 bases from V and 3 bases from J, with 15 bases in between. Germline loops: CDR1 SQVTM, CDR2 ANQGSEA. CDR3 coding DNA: TGCAGCGCCAAACGGTCTCAGCACTATGGCTACACCTTC. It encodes CSAKRSQHYGYTF. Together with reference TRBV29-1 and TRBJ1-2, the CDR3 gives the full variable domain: SAVISQKPSRDICQRGTSLTIQCQVDSQVTMMFWYRQQPGQSLTLIATANQGSEATYESGFVIDKFPISRPNLTFSTLTVSNMSPEDSSIYLCSAKRSQHYGYTFGSGTRLTVV.

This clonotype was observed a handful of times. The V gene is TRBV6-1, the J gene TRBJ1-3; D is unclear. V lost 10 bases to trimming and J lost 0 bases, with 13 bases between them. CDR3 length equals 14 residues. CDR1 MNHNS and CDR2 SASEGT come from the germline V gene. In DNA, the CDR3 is TGTGCCATCAGAAACCCAAGCTCTGGAAACACCATATATTTT. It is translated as CAIRNPSSGNTIYF.

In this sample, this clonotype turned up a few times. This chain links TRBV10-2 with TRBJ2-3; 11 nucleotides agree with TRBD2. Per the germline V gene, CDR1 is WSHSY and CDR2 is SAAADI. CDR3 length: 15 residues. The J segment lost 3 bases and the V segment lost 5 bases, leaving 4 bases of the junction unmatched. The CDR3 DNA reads TGCGCCAGCAGTCTTTCTAGCGGGGGGACAGATACGCAGTATTTT. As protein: CASSLSSGGTDTQYF.

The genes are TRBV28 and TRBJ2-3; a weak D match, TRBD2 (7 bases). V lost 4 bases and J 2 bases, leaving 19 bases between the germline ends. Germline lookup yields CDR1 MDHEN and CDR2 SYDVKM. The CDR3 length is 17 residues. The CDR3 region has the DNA TGTGCCAGCAGTTCGGGGAAGGGGGGGCTATACACAGATACGCAGTATTTT. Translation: CASSSGKGGLYTDTQYF.

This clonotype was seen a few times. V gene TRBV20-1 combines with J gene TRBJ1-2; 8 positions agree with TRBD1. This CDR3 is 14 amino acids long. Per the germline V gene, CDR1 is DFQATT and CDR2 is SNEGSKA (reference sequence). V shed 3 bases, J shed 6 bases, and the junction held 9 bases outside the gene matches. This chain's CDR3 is CSASRAGGVDGYTF. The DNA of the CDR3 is TGCAGTGCTAGTCGGGCAGGGGGCGTGGATGGCTACACCTTC.

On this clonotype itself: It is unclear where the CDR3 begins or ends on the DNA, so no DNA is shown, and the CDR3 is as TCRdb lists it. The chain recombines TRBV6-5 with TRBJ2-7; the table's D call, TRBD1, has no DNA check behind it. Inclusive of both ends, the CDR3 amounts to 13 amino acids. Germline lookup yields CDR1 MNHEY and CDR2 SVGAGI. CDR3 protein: CASSSSTGNEQYF.

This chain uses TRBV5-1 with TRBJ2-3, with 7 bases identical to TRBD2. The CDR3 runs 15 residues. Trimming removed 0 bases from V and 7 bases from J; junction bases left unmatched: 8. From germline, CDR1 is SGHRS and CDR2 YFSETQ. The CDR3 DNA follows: TGCGCCAGCAGCTTGGATGGCGGGGGAATAAATACGCAGTATTTT. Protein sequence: CASSLDGGGINTQYF.

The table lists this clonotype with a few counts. The CDR3: CASSLVSRDTPARSPLHF. In nucleotides, the CDR3 is TGTGCCAGCAGCTTAGTCTCCCGGGACACCCCTGCTAGGTCACCCCTCCACTTT. V gene TRBV11-2 combines with J gene TRBJ1-6, with a weak D call TRBD1 (6 bases). Trimming left V 1 base short and J 10 bases short, with 23 bases between. The CDR3 totals 18 residues. CDR1 is SGHAT, CDR2 FQNNGV, per germline.

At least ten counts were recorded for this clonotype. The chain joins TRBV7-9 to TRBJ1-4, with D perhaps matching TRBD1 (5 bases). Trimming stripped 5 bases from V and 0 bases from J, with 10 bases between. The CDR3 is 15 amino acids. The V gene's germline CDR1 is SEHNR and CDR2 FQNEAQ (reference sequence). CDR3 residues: CASSTWGTTNEKLFF. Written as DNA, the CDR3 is TGTGCCAGCAGCACATGGGGGACAACTAATGAAAAACTGTTTTTT.